The T cell receptor (beta chain) under discussion was sequenced for a study of T-cell reconstitution after alpha-beta-depleted transplantation in children. This CDR3 region has 18 residues. V lost 3 bases, J lost 6 bases, and 15 bases stayed unmatched. This clonotype was detected many times. Researchers prepared the TCRbeta library using unique molecular identifiers, the study reports. TCRdb ran MiXCR on the PCR reads and lists one entry per CDR3 protein. The table shows some 240,000 distinct CDR3 sequences, with roughly a tenth occurring only once. The sample consisted of PBMCs from the stem cell graft donor, taken from the stem cell graft. This chain joins TRBV12-3 or TRBV12-4 and TRBJ2-1, with TRBD2 matching 9 bases. This clonotype was obtained from a human donor who donated a stem cell graft to a child with SCID. The CDR3 coding sequence is TGTGCCAGCAGTTTTTGGGGGATGACTAGCGGTACTGGCAATGAGCAGTTCTTC. Amino acid sequence: CASSFWGMTSGTGNEQFF.